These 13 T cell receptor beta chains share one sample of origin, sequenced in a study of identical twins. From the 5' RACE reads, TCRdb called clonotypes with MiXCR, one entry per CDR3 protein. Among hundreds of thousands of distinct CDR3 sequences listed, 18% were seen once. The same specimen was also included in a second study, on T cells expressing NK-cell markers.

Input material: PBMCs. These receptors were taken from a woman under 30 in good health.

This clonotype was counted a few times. The CDR3 DNA reads as TGTGCCATCAGAGGGACTAGCGGTTCGAGCTCCTACAATGAGCAGTTCTTC. Protein product: CAIRGTSGSSSYNEQFF. The chain couples TRBV10-3 to TRBJ2-1, with 11 bases identical to TRBD2. CDR1 is ENHRY and CDR2 is SYGVKD in the germline V gene. This CDR3 is 17 amino acids long. Trimming at V came to 6 bases and at J to 0 bases, leaving 7 bases not matched to a gene.

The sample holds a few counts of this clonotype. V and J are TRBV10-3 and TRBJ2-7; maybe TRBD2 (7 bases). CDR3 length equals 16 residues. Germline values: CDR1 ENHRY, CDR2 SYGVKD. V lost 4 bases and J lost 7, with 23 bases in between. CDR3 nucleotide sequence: TGTGCCATCAGTGGGATGGGGGGGCGACCCTCGTGGGAGCAGTACTTC. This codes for CAISGMGGRPSWEQYF.

The chain's CDR3 is CASRSDNSYEQYF. In DNA form, the CDR3 reads TGTGCCAGCAGGTCTGACAATTCCTACGAGCAGTACTTC. V is TRBV6-1 and J is TRBJ2-7; no definite D call. V lost 6 bases, J lost 1 base, and 10 bases lay in between. The CDR3 consists of 13 residues. Germline CDR1 and CDR2: MNHNS and SASEGT.

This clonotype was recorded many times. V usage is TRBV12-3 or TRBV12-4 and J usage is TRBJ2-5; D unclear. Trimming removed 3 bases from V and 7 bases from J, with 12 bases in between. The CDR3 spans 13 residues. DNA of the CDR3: TGTGCCAGCAGTTTTACGGAAGTCGGGACCCAGTACTTC. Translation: CASSFTEVGTQYF.

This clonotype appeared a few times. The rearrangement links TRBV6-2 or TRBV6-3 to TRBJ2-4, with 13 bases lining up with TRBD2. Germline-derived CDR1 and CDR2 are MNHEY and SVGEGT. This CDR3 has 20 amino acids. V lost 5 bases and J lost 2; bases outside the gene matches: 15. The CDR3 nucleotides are TGTGCCAGCAGTCCCCTAGGTATGGGCGGGACTAGCGGGACCAAAAACATTCAGTACTTC. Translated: CASSPLGMGGTSGTKNIQYF.

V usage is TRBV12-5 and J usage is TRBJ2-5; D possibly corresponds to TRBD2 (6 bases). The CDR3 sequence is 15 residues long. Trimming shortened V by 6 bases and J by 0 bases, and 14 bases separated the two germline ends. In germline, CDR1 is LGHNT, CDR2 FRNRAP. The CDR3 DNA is TGTGCTAGTGGCCAGGGACTTTCGTACCAAGAGACCCAGTACTTC. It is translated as CASGQGLSYQETQYF.

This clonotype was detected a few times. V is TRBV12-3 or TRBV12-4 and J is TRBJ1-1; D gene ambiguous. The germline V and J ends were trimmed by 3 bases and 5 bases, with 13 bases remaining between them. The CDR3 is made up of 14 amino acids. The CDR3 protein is CASSLNGGRTEAFF. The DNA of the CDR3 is TGTGCCAGCAGTTTGAACGGTGGGAGGACTGAAGCTTTCTTT.

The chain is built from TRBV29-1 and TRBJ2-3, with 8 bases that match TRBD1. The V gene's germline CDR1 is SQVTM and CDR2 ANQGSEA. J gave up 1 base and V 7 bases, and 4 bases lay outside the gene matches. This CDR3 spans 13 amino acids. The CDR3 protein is CSGEGQGTDTQYF. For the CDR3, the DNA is TGCAGCGGCGAGGGACAGGGCACAGATACGCAGTATTTT.

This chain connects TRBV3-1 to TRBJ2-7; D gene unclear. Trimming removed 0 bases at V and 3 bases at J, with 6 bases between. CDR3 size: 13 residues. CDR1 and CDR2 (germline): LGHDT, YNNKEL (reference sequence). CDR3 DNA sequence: TGTGCCAGCAGCCAAGAGAGTGACTACGAGCAGTACTTC. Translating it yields CASSQESDYEQYF.

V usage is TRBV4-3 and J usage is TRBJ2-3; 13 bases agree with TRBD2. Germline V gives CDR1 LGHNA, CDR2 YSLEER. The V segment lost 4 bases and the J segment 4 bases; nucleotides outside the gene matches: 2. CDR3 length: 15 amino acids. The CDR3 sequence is CASSRGLAGPDTQYF. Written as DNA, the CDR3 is TGCGCCAGCAGCCGGGGACTAGCGGGACCAGATACGCAGTATTTT.

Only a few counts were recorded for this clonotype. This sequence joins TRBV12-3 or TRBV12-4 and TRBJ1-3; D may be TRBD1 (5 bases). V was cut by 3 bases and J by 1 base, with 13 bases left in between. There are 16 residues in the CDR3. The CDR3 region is CASSFRRAFSGNTIYF. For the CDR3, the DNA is TGTGCCAGCAGTTTCCGCAGGGCCTTTTCTGGAAACACCATATATTTT.

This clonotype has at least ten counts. Here the CDR3 reads CASNVAGVVNEQFF. In DNA form, the CDR3 reads TGTGCCAGCAACGTAGCGGGAGTAGTGAATGAGCAGTTCTTC. This chain uses TRBV12-3 or TRBV12-4 with TRBJ2-1; 9 bases are shared with TRBD2. The V gene end was trimmed by 7 bases and the J gene end by 7 bases; junction bases not matched to a gene: 8. This CDR3 has 14 amino acids.

The CDR3 reads CASSQGPASNQPQHF. Here the CDR3 DNA reads TGTGCCAGCAGCCAAGGCCCCGCTAGCAATCAGCCCCAGCATTTT. This rearrangement joins TRBV3-1 to TRBJ1-5, with D unresolved. Germline V lookup: CDR1 LGHDT, CDR2 YNNKEL (reference sequence). Trimming cost V 1 base and J 0 bases, with 7 bases left between them. This CDR3 region has 15 residues.